One sample yielded the 4 T cell receptor beta chains listed below, sequenced in a study of CD8+ T cells in alopecia areata. Treatment here: oral pan-JAK inhibitor, 5-10 mg twice daily. After isolation, RNA underwent reverse transcription to generate cDNA as the sequencing template. The assay was immunoSEQ multiplex PCR, and TCRdb's table has in-frame clones only and misses some. Of around 270,000 clones detected, roughly 64% appear once; the ten largest clones hold less than 2%. The sequenced sample was CD4+ T cells sorted from blood, obtained at week 24, from a patient treated with tofacitinib. The receptors originated from a human donor with alopecia areata.

This clone has ten or more counts. The chain combines TRBV15 with TRBJ2-5; the D gene could be TRBD1 or TRBD2 (5 bases each). CDR1 is LNHNV, CDR2 YYDKDF, per germline (reference sequence). Trimming stripped 4 bases from V and 5 bases from J, with 11 bases between. The CDR3 spans 13 residues. CDR3 in amino acids: CATSMGVGETQYF. The CDR3 nucleotides read TGTGCCACCAGCATGGGGGTCGGGGAGACCCAGTACTTC.

V usage is TRBV29-1 and J usage is TRBJ1-1; D is uncertain. Trimming stripped 5 bases from V and 0 bases from J, with 10 bases between. The CDR3 is 13 residues long. The V gene's germline CDR1 is SQVTM and CDR2 ANQGSEA. The DNA of the CDR3 is TGCAGCGTTATAGGACCGATGAACACTGAAGCTTTCTTT. Encoded protein: CSVIGPMNTEAFF.

Only a few counts were recorded for this clone. The chain links TRBV9 to TRBJ1-2; tentative D call: TRBD1 (5 bases). V lost 1 base to trimming and J lost 4 bases, with 11 bases between them. CDR1 SGDLS and CDR2 YYNGEE come from the germline V gene. CDR3 length: 14 amino acids. Here the CDR3 reads CASSVSRERYGYTF. As DNA, the CDR3 is TGTGCCAGCAGCGTAAGCAGGGAACGCTATGGCTACACCTTC.

The genes are TRBV30 and TRBJ2-1, with TRBD1 as a possible D gene (7 bases). The CDR3 has 13 residues. V shed 5 bases and J shed 4 bases, with 12 bases lying between them. From germline, CDR1 is GTSNPN and CDR2 SVGIG (reference sequence). The CDR3: CAWGGTAYNEQFF. The CDR3 nucleotides read TGTGCCTGGGGAGGGACAGCTTACAATGAGCAGTTCTTC.